The source of this T cell receptor (beta chain) is a study of Graves' ophthalmopathy and Graves' hyperthyroidism. Study-level findings and limits: A 13-signature model separated ophthalmopathy from stable hyperthyroidism, around 88% sensitivity, 65% to 82% specificity.

Per the germline V gene, CDR1 is SQVTM and CDR2 is ANQGSEA. Unmatched junction bases numbered 8, after V lost 4 bases and J lost 9 bases. The CDR3 is 12 residues long. Using RNA transcripts, the TCR beta CDR3 regions were amplified. Second-round multiplex PCR followed a first-round RT-PCR using HTBI primers. TCRdb fed the multiplex PCR reads into MiXCR, producing one record per CDR3 protein. The sample has around 1,000,000 distinct CDR3 sequences; 35% to 45% are singletons. Hyperthyroidism patients were newly diagnosed, under 2 months' duration, aged 18 to 65. Lactation, pregnancy, uncontrolled infections and other autoimmune diseases were all grounds for excluding patients. This clonotype was found many times. Its antigen remains unknown.

This clonotype originated in an adult man with Graves' hyperthyroidism. Sequencing used peripheral blood or thyroid tissue (not recorded which). J is TRBJ2-5 and V is TRBV29-1; 7 bases align to TRBD2. CDR3 in amino acids: CSVGGRDQPQYF. The CDR3 region has the DNA TGCAGCGTTGGGGGGAGGGATCAGCCCCAGTACTTC.